Following are 5 T cell receptor beta chains from one sample sequenced in a study of blood T cell repertoires in COVID-19. The table came from immunoSEQ multiplex PCR; TCRdb's copy has only in-frame clones and leaves some out. The sample contains approximately 260,000 clones, about nine tenths of which appear only once. Sequencing was carried out using PBMCs or T cells enriched from blood (not recorded which). These receptors all come from a woman aged 55-69 years who had recovered from COVID-19.

This chain links TRBV5-5 with TRBJ1-6; possible D gene TRBD1, 6 bases. The CDR3 contains 15 residues. The V end lost 3 bases, the J end lost 11 bases, and 18 bases lay between the germline ends. Germline-derived CDR1 and CDR2 are SGHKS and YYEKEE (reference sequence). The CDR3 DNA reads TGTGCCAGCAGCTCAAACCCAACAGGGCTCCCACCCCTCCACTTT. This encodes CASSSNPTGLPPLHF.

The rearrangement links TRBV27 to TRBJ2-7, with TRBD1 matching over 7 bases. The CDR3 covers 21 residues. V lost 0 bases to trimming and J lost 7 bases; unmatched junction nucleotides: 27. Germline values: CDR1 MNHEY, CDR2 SMNVEV (reference sequence). The DNA for the CDR3 is TGTGCCAGCAGTTTATCGAGGAGCGGTAGGACAGGACCACGATACGTGTGGGAGCAGTACTTC. It codes for CASSLSRSGRTGPRYVWEQYF.

The chain recombines TRBV19 with TRBJ2-2, with 9 bases fitting TRBD2. CDR3 length: 15 residues. Losses at the gene ends were 7 bases for V and 7 bases for J; bases not matched to a gene: 10. Germline V gene sequence: CDR1 LNHDA, CDR2 SQIVND (reference sequence). CDR3 region: CASTPGTSLGGELFF. The CDR3 DNA reads TGTGCCAGTACCCCGGGGACTAGCTTAGGCGGGGAGCTGTTTTTT.

CDR3: CASSVVVKGACRQPQHF. The CDR3 nucleotides are TGTGCCAGCAGCGTAGTGGTGAAGGGAGCATGTCGCCAGCCCCAGCATTTT. The chain has TRBV9 and TRBJ1-5; no reliable D call. The V end lost 0 bases, the J end lost 7 bases, and 20 bases lay between the germline ends. The germline CDR1 and CDR2 sequences are SGDLS and YYNGEE. The CDR3 contains 17 residues.

The chain carries TRBV5-1 and TRBJ1-3, with 9 bases fitting TRBD1. This CDR3 is built from 16 residues. Germline V lookup: CDR1 SGHRS, CDR2 YFSETQ. Unmatched junction bases numbered 9, after V lost 4 bases and J lost 4 bases. The CDR3 bases are TGCGCCAGCAGCACGGGACAGGGAGCGGAAGGAAACACCATATATTTT. Protein sequence: CASSTGQGAEGNTIYF. Variable domain in full (rest from reference TRBV5-1 and TRBJ1-3): KAGVTQTPRYLIKTRGQQVTLSCSPISGHRSVSWYQQTPGQGLQFLFEYFSETQRNKGNFPGRFSGRQFSNSRSEMNVSTLELGDSALYLCASSTGQGAEGNTIYFGEGSWLTVV.